This T cell receptor beta chain was documented in a study of beta chain features in type 1 diabetes. General study results and limits: For type 1 diabetes patients, VDJ junctions showed fewer insertions and more deletions. Researchers report that Type 1 diabetes patients had moderately but significantly shorter TCRB CDR3s across all four CD4+ subsets.

This clone was seen only a few times. Its antigen is unknown. Since all of the isolated RNA was reverse transcribed, expressed TCRB transcripts were what got sequenced. Mean read depth for naive, central memory and regulatory T cell samples was 3.5 million or so reads. Libraries were prepared by immunoSEQ multiplex PCR; TCRdb keeps only in-frame clonotypes and omits some of them. Among about 400,000 clones, roughly 12% were seen once, and the ten largest hold 0.008% to 0.011%. Losses at the gene ends were 2 bases for V and 9 bases for J; bases not matched to a gene: 10. The CDR3 is made up of 15 amino acids. CDR1 is KGHSH, CDR2 LQKENI, per germline.

The chain carries TRBV18 and TRBJ2-1; 7 bases agree with TRBD1. The TCR originated in a woman between 18 and 29 years old with type 1 diabetes. Material: naive CD4+ T cells from blood. This CDR3 reads CASSPVTGSFSEQFF. The CDR3 DNA sequence: TGTGCCAGCTCACCAGTGACAGGGTCATTTAGTGAGCAGTTCTTC.